This T cell receptor (beta chain) was retrieved from a study of glioma-infiltrating T cells after dendritic cell vaccination. Study-level background: Patients received three intradermal dendritic cell vaccine injections at biweekly intervals. General study points: The cohort had few patients with full blood and tumor sets. TCR clonality showed no direct relationship with survival.

Time point reported: after dendritic cell vaccination, including at tumor progression/relapse. V lost 6 bases and J lost 3; bases outside the gene matches: 5. The germline V gene has CDR1 LGHNA and CDR2 YSLEER. The CDR3 is 15 amino acids. Amplification used 60 V beta primers and 13 J beta primers. TCRdb's table, derived via immunoSEQ multiplex PCR, lists solely in-frame clones and lacks some. The sample carries over 55,000 clones, about 80% recorded once. As regards this clone: Its antigen remains unknown.

The sequencing here drew on blood, taken after dendritic cell vaccination. This receptor was obtained from a human donor with glioblastoma. This chain uses TRBV4-3 with TRBJ2-4, with 10 bases matching TRBD1. In DNA form, the CDR3 reads TGCGCCAGCAGTCCCGGGACAGGGGTCAAAAACATTCAGTACTTC. Amino acids: CASSPGTGVKNIQYF.